Reported below is one TCR beta chain. Its antigen is undetermined. The sample comes from a study of T cells in localized non-small cell lung cancer. CDR1 is DFQATT, CDR2 SNEGSKA, per germline (reference sequence). Trimming removed 5 bases from V and 5 bases from J, with 6 bases in between. The CDR3 has 10 residues. The assay was immunoSEQ multiplex PCR, and TCRdb's table has in-frame clones only and misses some. Of 25,000 to 35,000 clones in the sample, about 91% were seen once. Whole-study findings and limits: Measurement of T cell clonality placed uninvolved adjacent lung highest, above the level in tumor. In adjacent lung, a median around 50 of the top 100 tumor clones were found. Prolonged overall survival went with higher T cell density in the blood.

This receptor was taken from a man aged 35 to 69 with stage II lung adenocarcinoma. The sample consisted of PBMCs, taken before any cancer treatment. The chain joins TRBV20-1 to TRBJ2-5; D unclear. The CDR3 region has the DNA TGCAGTGCTCGGTGGGAGACCCAGTACTTC. It codes for CSARWETQYF.